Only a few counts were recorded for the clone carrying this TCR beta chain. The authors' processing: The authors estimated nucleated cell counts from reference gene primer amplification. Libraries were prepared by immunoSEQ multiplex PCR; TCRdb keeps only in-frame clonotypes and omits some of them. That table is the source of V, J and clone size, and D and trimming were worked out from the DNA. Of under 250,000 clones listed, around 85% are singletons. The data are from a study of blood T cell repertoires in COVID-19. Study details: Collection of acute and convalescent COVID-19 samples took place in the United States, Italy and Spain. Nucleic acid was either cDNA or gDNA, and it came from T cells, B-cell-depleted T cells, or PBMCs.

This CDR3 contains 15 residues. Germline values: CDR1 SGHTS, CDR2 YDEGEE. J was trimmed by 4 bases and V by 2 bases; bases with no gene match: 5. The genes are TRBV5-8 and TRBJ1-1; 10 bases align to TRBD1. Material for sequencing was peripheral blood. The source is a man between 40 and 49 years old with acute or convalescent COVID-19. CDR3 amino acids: CASSFPGTGATEAFF. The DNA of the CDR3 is TGTGCCAGCAGCTTTCCCGGGACAGGGGCCACTGAAGCTTTCTTT.